The clone carrying this TCR beta chain has just a few counts. Its matching antigen is unknown. From the reads, TCRdb called clonotypes with MiXCR, one entry per CDR3 protein. The profile shows approximately 180,000 distinct CDR3 sequences, 15% to 20% of them singletons. The V and J ends lost 1 base and 0 bases respectively, with 6 bases between them. The CDR3 sequence is 14 residues long. Germline CDR1 reads SEHNR; CDR2 reads FQNEAQ (reference sequence). These data are taken from a study of T cell repertoires in cytomegalovirus infection. Study-level background: Both a matching HLA type and CMV infection were indicated by public TCR beta signatures.

Points from the study as a whole: Frequencies of public TCR beta families were cumulated, and this identified carriers of CMV plus the relevant HLA. It was HLA-C-restricted CMV-specific TCR beta clonotypes that dominated the response ex vivo.

Sequencing was carried out using CD8+ T cells from PBMCs. The source is a human donor in good health (CMV status not recorded). Some clones in this sample may be carry-over from other donors' samples. The chain joins TRBV7-9 to TRBJ1-2; D is unclear. The CDR3 nucleotides are TGTGCCAGCAGCTTAGGATTAACTAACTATGGCTACACCTTC. This translates into CASSLGLTNYGYTF.